The 26 T cell receptor beta chains given below trace back to one sample, sequenced in a study of human T cells and chemical hapten exposure. Time point indicated: patch test 1, 2 weeks after DPC sensitization. Stated treatment: therapeutic diphenylcyclopropenone sensitization with weekly scalp DPC. Via MiXCR, TCRdb re-called the RACE reads, giving one row per CDR3 protein. The sample has about 99,000 distinct CDR3 sequences; roughly 12% are singletons. The sequenced sample was whole blood, obtained in connection with sensitization to the hapten diphenylcyclopropenone (DPC). The origin of the receptors is a woman in her thirties or forties with alopecia areata. Some clones in this sample may be carry-over from other donors' samples.

The chain recombines TRBV20-1 with TRBJ2-1, with unresolved D. The CDR3 runs to 11 residues. The germline V gene encodes CDR1 DFQATT and CDR2 SNEGSKA (reference sequence). V was clipped by 1 base and J by 5 bases, with 3 bases between them. The CDR3 sequence: CSARVNNEQFF. The CDR3 DNA sequence: TGCAGTGCTAGAGTTAACAATGAGCAGTTCTTC.

This clonotype was detected only a few times. This chain uses TRBV20-1 with TRBJ2-3; 10 bases are a match to TRBD1. Trimming took 6 bases from V and 5 from J; bases not matched to a gene: 8. CDR1 is DFQATT, CDR2 SNEGSKA, per germline (reference sequence). The CDR3 runs to 14 residues. CDR3 sequence: CSARRQGAIDTQYF. The CDR3 DNA sequence: TGCAGTGCCCGCCGACAGGGGGCCATAGATACGCAGTATTTT.

This clonotype was seen many times. This chain links TRBV7-9 with TRBJ1-1; the D is unclear. Germline CDR1 reads SEHNR; CDR2 reads FQNEAQ (reference sequence). Trimming removed 1 base from V and 4 bases from J, with 13 bases in between. The CDR3 is 15 amino acids. The CDR3 coding sequence is TGTGCCAGCAGCTTAGGTCCAATCGTGGGCACTGAAGCTTTCTTT. Amino acids: CASSLGPIVGTEAFF.

This rearrangement joins TRBV6-2 or TRBV6-3 to TRBJ1-1, with a tentative D call TRBD1 (5 bases). The CDR3 runs to 14 residues. V gave up 2 bases and J gave up 6 bases, with 13 bases separating them. Germline V gives CDR1 MNHEY, CDR2 SVGEGT. The DNA for the CDR3 is TGTGCCAGCAGTTACCCCGTACGGGGGTCTGAAGCTTTCTTT. Amino acid sequence: CASSYPVRGSEAFF.

Ten or more counts support this clonotype. Here the CDR3 reads CASSTGHTGVQYF. In DNA, the CDR3 is TGTGCCAGCAGCACCGGACACACCGGTGTGCAGTACTTC. This chain uses TRBV7-3 with TRBJ2-7; possible D gene TRBD1, 5 bases. The V end lost 5 bases, the J end lost 9 bases, and 17 bases lay between the germline ends. This CDR3 region has 13 residues. CDR1 and CDR2 (germline): SGHTA, FQGTGA.

This clonotype was counted many times. The chain couples TRBV7-2 to TRBJ2-3; the match to TRBD1 covers 7 bases. Germline lookup yields CDR1 SGHTA and CDR2 FQGNSA. The CDR3 extends over 16 amino acids. The J segment lost 2 bases and the V segment lost 5 bases, leaving 10 bases of the junction unmatched. The CDR3 region has the DNA TGTGCCAGCAGCCTCCACTTGGGACAGCCCACAGATACGCAGTATTTT. Encoded protein: CASSLHLGQPTDTQYF.

J is TRBJ2-1 and V is TRBV5-1; D is possibly TRBD1 (5 bases). V lost 0 bases and J 6 bases, leaving 7 bases between the germline ends. This CDR3 has 13 amino acids. From germline, CDR1 is SGHRS and CDR2 YFSETQ. CDR3: CASSLGQLNEQFF. The DNA for the CDR3 is TGCGCCAGCAGCTTGGGACAGCTCAATGAGCAGTTCTTC.

The chain joins TRBV5-6 to TRBJ2-1; TRBD2 matches 8 bases. The CDR3 contains 16 residues. From germline, CDR1 is SGHDT and CDR2 YYEEEE. Trimming at V came to 7 bases and at J to 0 bases, leaving 9 bases not matched to a gene. The CDR3 region has the DNA TGTGCCAGCTTGGATAGCGGGACCCGCTCCTACAATGAGCAGTTCTTC. This codes for CASLDSGTRSYNEQFF.

This clonotype came up a few times. The rearrangement joins TRBV20-1 to TRBJ2-2; D gene ambiguous. This CDR3 is built from 12 residues. Deletions cut 8 bases from V and 0 bases from J, with 7 bases between. Germline V gene lookup returns CDR1 DFQATT and CDR2 SNEGSKA (reference sequence). This CDR3 is CSTSTNTGELFF. The CDR3 bases are TGCAGTACATCCACGAACACCGGGGAGCTGTTTTTT.

This clonotype appeared a single time. V and J are TRBV20-1 and TRBJ1-5, with 7 bases lining up with TRBD1. With V trimmed by 4 bases and J by 4 bases, 10 bases remained unmatched. In germline, CDR1 is DFQATT, CDR2 SNEGSKA (reference sequence). The CDR3 extends over 15 amino acids. CDR3 region: CSATRGGRNNQPQHF. For the CDR3, the DNA is TGCAGTGCTACTCGAGGGGGCCGTAATAATCAGCCCCAGCATTTT.

This chain connects TRBV12-3 or TRBV12-4 to TRBJ1-6; no clear D. The CDR3 contains 12 residues. V was cut by 1 base and J by 12 bases, with 7 bases left in between. CDR3 nucleotides: TGTGCCAGCAGTTTAGAAGGGAGACCCCTCCACTTT. This gives the protein CASSLEGRPLHF.

The chain is built from TRBV6-5 and TRBJ2-7; no firm D call. CDR1 and CDR2 from the germline V gene are MNHEY and SVGAGI. The CDR3 spans 13 residues. V was shortened by 2 bases and J by 3 bases, with 8 bases between the two germline ends. For the CDR3, the DNA is TGTGCCAGCAGTTACGGTAGAATCTACGAGCAGTACTTC. Translation gives CASSYGRIYEQYF.

Ten or more counts support this clonotype. V is TRBV30 and J is TRBJ2-3; D remains ambiguous. This CDR3 contains 16 residues. In germline, CDR1 is GTSNPN, CDR2 SVGIG (reference sequence). V was clipped by 5 bases and J by 2 bases, with 20 bases between them. CDR3 loop: CAWESYSSRITDTQYF. The CDR3, as DNA: TGTGCCTGGGAGTCTTACTCCTCAAGAATCACAGATACGCAGTATTTT. The whole variable domain, filled in from reference TRBV30 and TRBJ2-3, reads SQTIHQWPATLVQPVGSPLSLECTVEGTSNPNLYWYRQAAGRGLQLLFYSVGIGQISSEVPQNLSASRPQDRQFILSSKKLLLSDSGFYLCAWESYSSRITDTQYFGPGTRLTVL.

The chain uses TRBV29-1 and TRBJ2-5; 8 bases line up with TRBD1. The CDR3 is 12 amino acids. Trimming cost V 6 bases and J 5 bases; bases outside gene matches: 5. Germline V gene lookup returns CDR1 SQVTM and CDR2 ANQGSEA. CDR3 region: CSVETGAETQYF. The CDR3 DNA follows: TGCAGCGTCGAGACAGGGGCTGAGACCCAGTACTTC.

The chain employs TRBV27 and TRBJ1-1; possibly TRBD1 for D (6 bases). Germline V gene data show CDR1 as MNHEY and CDR2 as SMNVEV (reference sequence). This CDR3 has 14 residues. V dropped 8 bases and J dropped 0 bases, with 13 bases sitting between them. The CDR3 sequence is CASRGQPMNTEAFF. The DNA for the CDR3 is TGTGCCAGCCGAGGACAGCCAATGAACACTGAAGCTTTCTTT.

This clonotype was seen ten or more times. The rearrangement uses TRBV6-5 and TRBJ2-7, with 9 bases matching TRBD1. The CDR3 extends over 14 amino acids. Germline CDR1 and CDR2: MNHEY and SVGAGI. Germline trimming cut 7 bases from V and 5 bases from J; bases unmatched to any gene: 9. The CDR3: CASNHRDRAHEQYF. As DNA, the CDR3 is TGTGCCAGCAACCATAGGGACAGGGCCCACGAGCAGTACTTC.

J is TRBJ2-7 and V is TRBV5-1; D possibly corresponds to TRBD1 (5 bases). Per the germline V gene, CDR1 is SGHRS and CDR2 is YFSETQ. The V and J ends lost 1 base and 3 bases respectively, with 11 bases between them. This CDR3 contains 14 residues. CDR3 residues: CASSLRQTSYEQYF. The CDR3 coding sequence is TGCGCCAGCAGCTTGCGACAGACAAGCTACGAGCAGTACTTC.

This clonotype has at least ten counts. The chain recombines TRBV5-1 with TRBJ2-7, with TRBD2 as a possible D gene (7 bases). Between the trimmed V and J ends, which lost 4 bases and 0 bases, there was a span of 8 bases. This CDR3 is 13 amino acids long. CDR1 and CDR2 (germline): SGHRS, YFSETQ. CDR3 sequence (DNA): TGCGCCAGCAGCCGGGGGGCCTCCTACGAGCAGTACTTC. Residues: CASSRGASYEQYF.

The chain is built from TRBV29-1 and TRBJ2-2; weak D call: TRBD2 (6 bases). CDR3 length: 14 amino acids. Trimming took 7 bases from V and 1 from J, leaving 13 bases between them. Per the germline V gene, CDR1 is SQVTM and CDR2 is ANQGSEA. As DNA, the CDR3 is TGCAGCGCTGGGGGGAACTTGAACACCGGGGAGCTGTTTTTT. Translation gives CSAGGNLNTGELFF.

This clonotype was observed at least ten times. The chain links TRBV25-1 to TRBJ2-1; D unclear. The V gene lost 2 bases and the J gene lost 0 bases, with 20 bases spanning the gap. CDR1 is MGHDK and CDR2 is SYGVNS in the germline V gene. The CDR3 runs 19 residues. The CDR3 here is CASSEDWGARPDSYNEQFF. The CDR3 DNA is TGTGCCAGCAGTGAAGACTGGGGTGCAAGGCCCGACTCCTACAATGAGCAGTTCTTC. Full variable domain (rest looked up from reference TRBV25-1 and TRBJ2-1): EADIYQTPRYLVIGTGKKITLECSQTMGHDKMYWYQQDPGMELHLIHYSYGVNSTEKGDLSSESTVSRIRTEHFPLTLESARPSHTSQYLCASSEDWGARPDSYNEQFFGPGTRLTVL.

This clonotype was seen many times. The chain is built from TRBV29-1 and TRBJ2-1; 8 bases fit TRBD2. CDR1 is SQVTM, CDR2 ANQGSEA, per germline. J was trimmed by 3 bases and V by 5 bases; bases with no gene match: 6. The CDR3 spans 14 residues. The chain's CDR3 is CSVTRTSSYNEQFF. CDR3 sequence (DNA): TGCAGCGTTACAAGGACTAGCAGCTACAATGAGCAGTTCTTC.

Ten or more counts support this clonotype. The genes are TRBV11-2 and TRBJ2-1; tentative D call: TRBD1 (5 bases). This CDR3 comprises 12 residues. V was trimmed by 0 bases and J by 12 bases, leaving 9 bases between them. The germline CDR1 and CDR2 sequences are SGHAT and FQNNGV. CDR3 amino acids: CASSLEQVRQFF. In DNA form, the CDR3 reads TGTGCCAGCAGCTTAGAACAGGTCCGGCAGTTCTTC.

This chain uses TRBV5-1 with TRBJ2-1; TRBD2 matches at 10 bases. The CDR3 sequence is 15 residues long. The germline CDR1 and CDR2 sequences are SGHRS and YFSETQ. The junction had 7 bases not matched to a gene; V was cut back by 4 bases and J by 6 bases. CDR3 in DNA: TGCGCCAGCAGCCTGCAGAGACTAGCGGGCAATGAGCAGTTCTTC. Amino acids: CASSLQRLAGNEQFF.

This clonotype was counted a few times. As DNA, the CDR3 is TGTGCCAGCAGCACCGACCCGGGACCCACCACCTACAATGAGCAGTTCTTC. Residues: CASSTDPGPTTYNEQFF. This chain uses TRBV9 with TRBJ2-1; the D gene could be TRBD1 or TRBD2 (5 bases each). The length of the CDR3 is 17 residues. Between the trimmed V and J ends, which lost 4 bases and 2 bases, there was a span of 19 bases. The germline CDR1 and CDR2 sequences are SGDLS and YYNGEE.

This clonotype was found a few times. This chain uses TRBV6-4 with TRBJ2-2, with 10 nucleotides matching TRBD2. Unmatched junction bases numbered 2, after V lost 3 bases and J lost 4 bases. Germline V gene data show CDR1 as MRHNA and CDR2 as SNTAGT. The CDR3 has 15 residues. CDR3 in DNA: TGTGCCAGCAGTGAACTAGCGGGGAGCACCGGGGAGCTGTTTTTT. It codes for CASSELAGSTGELFF.

The genes are TRBV5-1 and TRBJ2-3; D unresolved. V was shortened by 0 bases and J by 4 bases, with 9 bases between the two germline ends. This CDR3 has 14 amino acids. The germline CDR1 and CDR2 sequences are SGHRS and YFSETQ. The CDR3 DNA reads as TGCGCCAGCAGCTTGGAGACTGCCTCAGATACGCAGTATTTT. Protein product: CASSLETASDTQYF.